This is a list of T cell receptor beta chains from one sample in a study of T cells in Graves' hyperthyroidism and ophthalmopathy. From the multiplex PCR reads, TCRdb called clonotypes with MiXCR, one entry per CDR3 protein. The sample includes about 350,000 distinct CDR3 sequences, approximately 13% of them seen just once. The specimen was blood. These receptors were obtained from a young woman with Graves' hyperthyroidism. Each CDR3 is given with its conserved first and last residue. D genes are given only for firm matches. A clone size is listed for some rows: how often the clone was seen (once, few, many), or a class if it is expanded.

cdr3_length	v_call	j_call	clone_size	d_call	cdr3_aa	cdr3_nt
14	TRBV7-9	TRBJ1-2	few	.	CASSPPLALYGYTF	TGTGCCAGCAGCCCGCCCCTAGCCCTCTATGGCTACACCTTC
15	TRBV5-1	TRBJ1-6	.	.	CASSPRQEYNSPLHF	TGCGCCAGCAGCCCTCGACAGGAATATAATTCACCCCTCCACTTT
13	TRBV20-1	TRBJ2-5	many	.	CSAGQGLKETQYF	TGCAGTGCTGGCCAGGGGTTAAAAGAGACCCAGTACTTC
15	TRBV10-1	TRBJ2-4	few	.	CASSRGVRTKNIQYF	TGCGCCAGCAGTAGGGGGGTTAGGACCAAAAACATTCAGTACTTC
15	TRBV6-1	TRBJ1-5	few	.	CASTSGGYSNQPQHF	TGTGCCAGCACCTCCGGGGGGTATAGCAATCAGCCCCAGCATTTT
14	TRBV12-3/TRBV12-4	TRBJ1-2	many	.	CASSLRLGVFGYTF	TGTGCCAGCAGTTTACGACTGGGGGTCTTTGGCTACACCTTC
16	TRBV19	TRBJ2-6	.	.	CASGTMMSSGANVLTF	TGTGCCAGCGGGACCATGATGAGCTCTGGGGCCAACGTCCTGACTTTC
17	TRBV27	TRBJ2-1	few	.	CASSLSAGGSSYNEQFF	TGTGCCAGCAGTTTATCCGCGGGCGGTAGCTCCTACAATGAGCAGTTCTTC
16	TRBV12-3/TRBV12-4	TRBJ2-2	many	.	CASSHSTMRGAGELFF	TGTGCCAGCAGCCACTCCACTATGCGAGGTGCCGGGGAGCTGTTTTTT
14	TRBV20-1	TRBJ2-5	.	TRBD1	CSARGTGEQETQYF	TGCAGTGCTAGGGGGACAGGGGAACAAGAGACCCAGTACTTC
15	TRBV7-6	TRBJ2-1	few	.	CASSSLAGQYNEQFF	TGTGCCAGCAGCTCCCTTGCGGGCCAATACAATGAGCAGTTCTTC
14	TRBV20-1	TRBJ2-7	.	TRBD2	CSAPLAGVPYGQYF	TGCAGTGCGCCACTAGCGGGAGTCCCCTACGGGCAGTACTTC
13	TRBV4-2	TRBJ1-5	few	.	CASSQEGDQPQHF	TGTGCCAGCAGCCAAGAAGGGGATCAGCCCCAGCATTTT
16	TRBV13	TRBJ2-2	many	.	CASSFWLAENTGELFF	TGTGCCAGCAGCTTTTGGCTAGCAGAGAACACCGGGGAGCTGTTTTTT
13	TRBV5-1	TRBJ1-2	many	.	CASSLGANYGYTF	TGCGCCAGCAGCTTGGGTGCTAACTATGGCTACACCTTC
16	TRBV28	TRBJ2-5	few	TRBD2	CASSLFSGRAQETQYF	TGTGCCAGCAGTTTATTCAGCGGGAGGGCCCAAGAGACCCAGTACTTC
17	TRBV6-7	TRBJ2-7	.	TRBD2	CASSYSPGGKDFYEQYF	TGTGCCAGCAGTTACTCCCCGGGGGGTAAGGACTTCTACGAGCAGTACTTC
15	TRBV30	TRBJ2-7	many	.	CAWSPPRATIGEQYF	TGTGCCTGGAGTCCCCCCCGGGCCACCATCGGCGAGCAGTACTTC
14	TRBV11-2	TRBJ1-4	many	.	CASSLGPGGEKLFF	TGTGCCAGCAGCTTGGGTCCCGGTGGTGAAAAACTGTTTTTT
16	TRBV7-9	TRBJ1-2	many	.	CASSPPSRGLGYGYTF	TGTGCCAGCAGCCCACCTAGCAGGGGCCTAGGCTATGGCTACACCTTC
12	TRBV29-1	TRBJ2-5	few	.	CSASTATETQYF	TGCAGCGCTTCGACAGCGACAGAGACCCAGTACTTC
15	TRBV15	TRBJ1-4	few	TRBD1	CATSIDRGTNEKLFF	TGTGCCACCAGCATAGACAGGGGAACTAATGAAAAACTGTTTTTT
16	TRBV5-1	TRBJ1-3	.	.	CASSTVSGVNGNTIYF	TGCGCCAGCAGCACGGTATCCGGGGTGAATGGAAACACCATATATTTT
17	TRBV7-8	TRBJ2-1	many	TRBD2	CASSPLPSSGRDNEQFF	TGTGCCAGCAGCCCCCTCCCCTCCAGCGGGAGAGACAATGAGCAGTTCTTC
14	TRBV28	TRBJ2-3	many	TRBD1	CASSVPPGQVTQYF	TGTGCCAGCAGTGTCCCTCCGGGACAGGTGACGCAGTATTTT
13	TRBV7-2	TRBJ2-5	many	.	CASSRSDQETQYF	TGTGCCAGCAGCCGTAGCGACCAAGAGACCCAGTACTTC
17	TRBV6-5	TRBJ2-1	many	TRBD2	CASSYSSGRASYNEQFF	TGTGCCAGCAGTTACTCGAGCGGGAGGGCCTCCTACAATGAGCAGTTCTTC
14	TRBV20-1	TRBJ2-1	few	.	CSAQTSGPTEEQFF	TGCAGTGCTCAAACATCGGGACCCACGGAGGAGCAGTTCTTC
13	TRBV6-1	TRBJ2-7	many	TRBD2	CASEVRESDEQYF	TGTGCCAGCGAGGTGCGGGAGTCCGACGAGCAGTACTTC
15	TRBV30	TRBJ2-7	.	TRBD1	CAWSVWDRDGDEQYF	TGTGCCTGGAGTGTGTGGGACAGGGATGGGGACGAGCAGTACTTC
15	TRBV9	TRBJ2-3	.	.	CASSAQGVRTDTQYF	TGTGCCAGCAGCGCCCAGGGAGTTCGCACAGATACGCAGTATTTT
13	TRBV20-1	TRBJ2-3	many	.	CSARMEMADTQYF	TGCAGTGCTAGAATGGAAATGGCAGATACGCAGTATTTT
16	TRBV11-2	TRBJ2-5	many	.	CASSSPGATSQETQYF	TGTGCCAGCAGCTCGCCAGGGGCTACCAGCCAAGAGACCCAGTACTTC
17	TRBV2	TRBJ1-5	many	.	CASSGNPWSPSNQPQHF	TGTGCCAGCAGTGGAAACCCTTGGTCACCTAGCAATCAGCCCCAGCATTTT
14	TRBV29-1	TRBJ2-5	.	TRBD2	CSVVTGGVGETQYF	TGCAGCGTTGTTACGGGAGGGGTTGGTGAGACCCAGTACTTC
16	TRBV28	TRBJ1-2	many	.	CASSSLLSGRSYGYTF	TGTGCCAGCAGCTCATTGCTATCCGGCAGATCCTATGGCTACACCTTC
14	TRBV24-1	TRBJ2-7	many	.	CATRRAGSSYEQYF	TGTGCCACCAGGCGGGCAGGGTCTTCCTACGAGCAGTACTTC
9	TRBV20-1	TRBJ2-7	.	.	CSAEYEQYF	TGCAGTGCTGAGTACGAGCAGTACTTC
15	TRBV5-1	TRBJ2-3	.	.	CASSPTPASPDTQYF	TGCGCCAGCAGCCCGACTCCCGCCAGTCCAGATACGCAGTATTTT
12	TRBV28	TRBJ1-1	many	.	CASTRGEVEAFF	TGTGCCAGCACACGGGGGGAGGTTGAAGCTTTCTTT
16	TRBV25-1	TRBJ2-2	.	.	CASSDSGRGLTGELFF	TGTGCCAGCAGTGATTCTGGGCGGGGACTCACCGGGGAGCTGTTTTTT
14	TRBV6-2/TRBV6-3	TRBJ2-1	few	TRBD1	CASGGQVNNEHEFF	TGTGCCAGCGGGGGACAGGTGAACAATGAGCATGAGTTCTTC
15	TRBV7-6	TRBJ2-3	many	.	CASSPSRWVGDTQYF	TGTGCCAGCAGCCCCTCTCGGTGGGTCGGAGATACGCAGTATTTT
15	TRBV12-3/TRBV12-4	TRBJ2-7	.	.	CASKYQPGPSYEQYF	TGTGCCAGCAAATACCAGCCGGGGCCATCGTACGAGCAGTACTTC
14	TRBV30	TRBJ2-7	many	.	CAWSVPGPPYEQYF	TGTGCCTGGAGTGTCCCAGGGCCCCCCTACGAGCAGTACTTC
14	TRBV9	TRBJ1-1	few	.	CASSGGETSTEAFF	TGTGCCAGCAGCGGGGGGGAGACATCTACTGAAGCTTTCTTT
14	TRBV5-1	TRBJ1-4	.	.	CASSYGGEGEKLFF	TGCGCCAGCAGCTACGGGGGCGAAGGTGAAAAACTGTTTTTT
14	TRBV5-1	TRBJ1-3	many	TRBD1	CASSLTGSGNTIYF	TGTGCCAGCAGCCTGACAGGGTCAGGAAACACCATATATTTT
15	TRBV6-1	TRBJ2-4	.	TRBD2	CASSSTSGRENIQYF	TGTGCCAGCAGCTCCACTAGCGGGAGGGAAAACATTCAGTACTTC
16	TRBV20-1	TRBJ2-3	few	.	CSARLEKGAVPDTQYF	TGCAGTGCTAGACTGGAGAAGGGCGCGGTCCCAGATACGCAGTATTTT
14	TRBV3-1	TRBJ2-1	.	TRBD2	CASSQSASGNEQFF	TGTGCCAGCAGCCAATCTGCTAGCGGCAATGAGCAGTTCTTC
15	TRBV6-1	TRBJ2-1	few	TRBD2	CASNLLAGNFNEQFF	TGTGCCAGCAACCTACTAGCGGGAAATTTCAATGAGCAGTTCTTC
16	TRBV4-2	TRBJ2-2	.	TRBD1	CASSQDWDRSTGELFF	TGTGCCAGCAGCCAAGACTGGGACAGGTCCACCGGGGAGCTGTTTTTT
13	TRBV30	TRBJ2-2	few	.	CAWSTGNTGELFF	TGTGCCTGGAGTACAGGGAACACCGGGGAGCTGTTTTTT
15	TRBV27	TRBJ1-1	many	TRBD1	CASNFRQGPNTEAFF	TGTGCCAGCAACTTTAGACAGGGGCCTAACACTGAAGCTTTCTTT
13	TRBV6-2/TRBV6-3	TRBJ1-1	many	.	CASSFRRGTEAFF	TGTGCCAGCAGTTTTCGAAGGGGCACTGAAGCTTTCTTT
13	TRBV2	TRBJ2-5	many	.	CASTLGGGETQYF	TGTGCCAGCACCCTAGGAGGGGGTGAGACCCAGTACTTC
14	TRBV12-5	TRBJ2-1	many	.	CASGSSGPYNEQFF	TGTGCTAGTGGTTCCAGCGGGCCCTACAATGAGCAGTTCTTC